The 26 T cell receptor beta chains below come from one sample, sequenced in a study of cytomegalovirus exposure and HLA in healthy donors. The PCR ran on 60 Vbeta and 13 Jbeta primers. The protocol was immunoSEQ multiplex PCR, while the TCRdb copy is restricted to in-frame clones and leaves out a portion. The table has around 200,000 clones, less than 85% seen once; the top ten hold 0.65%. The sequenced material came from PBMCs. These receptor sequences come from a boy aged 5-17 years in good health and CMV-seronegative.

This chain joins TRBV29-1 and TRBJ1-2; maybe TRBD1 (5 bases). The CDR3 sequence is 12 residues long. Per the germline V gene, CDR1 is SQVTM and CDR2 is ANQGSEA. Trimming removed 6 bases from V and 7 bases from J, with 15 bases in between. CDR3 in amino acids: CSVTVGPLGYTF. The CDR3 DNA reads TGCAGCGTAACCGTGGGGCCCCTTGGCTACACCTTC.

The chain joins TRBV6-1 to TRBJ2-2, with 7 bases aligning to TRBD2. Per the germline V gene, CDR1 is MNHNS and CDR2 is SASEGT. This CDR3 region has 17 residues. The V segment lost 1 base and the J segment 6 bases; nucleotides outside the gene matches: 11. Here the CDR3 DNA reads TGTGCCAGCAGTGAAGGGGGGGGACTTCCTCCCCCCGGGGAGCTGTTTTTT. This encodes CASSEGGGLPPPGELFF.

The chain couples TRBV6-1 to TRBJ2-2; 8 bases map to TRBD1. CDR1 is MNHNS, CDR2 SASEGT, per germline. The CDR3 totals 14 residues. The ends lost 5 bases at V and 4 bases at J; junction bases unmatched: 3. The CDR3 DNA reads TGTGCCAGCAGTCGACAGGGGCCCACCGGGGAGCTGTTTTTT. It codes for CASSRQGPTGELFF.

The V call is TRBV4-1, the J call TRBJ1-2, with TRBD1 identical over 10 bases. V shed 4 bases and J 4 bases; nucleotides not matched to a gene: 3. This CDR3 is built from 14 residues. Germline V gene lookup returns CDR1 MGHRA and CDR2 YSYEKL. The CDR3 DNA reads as TGCGCCAGCAGCCCGGGACAGGGGATCTATGGCTACACCTTC. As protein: CASSPGQGIYGYTF.

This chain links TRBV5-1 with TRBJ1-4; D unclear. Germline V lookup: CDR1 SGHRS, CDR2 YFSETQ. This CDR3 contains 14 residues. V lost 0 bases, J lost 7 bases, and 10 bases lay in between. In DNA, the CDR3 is TGCGCCAGCAGCTTGGCGGGGAGCGGTGAAAAACTGTTTTTT. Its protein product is CASSLAGSGEKLFF.

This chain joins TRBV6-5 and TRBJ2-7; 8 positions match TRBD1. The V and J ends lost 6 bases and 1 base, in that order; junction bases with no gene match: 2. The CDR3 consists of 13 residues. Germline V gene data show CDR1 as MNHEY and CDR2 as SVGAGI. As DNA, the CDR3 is TGTGCCAGCAGCCGACAGGGGTCCTACGAGCAGTACTTC. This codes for CASSRQGSYEQYF.

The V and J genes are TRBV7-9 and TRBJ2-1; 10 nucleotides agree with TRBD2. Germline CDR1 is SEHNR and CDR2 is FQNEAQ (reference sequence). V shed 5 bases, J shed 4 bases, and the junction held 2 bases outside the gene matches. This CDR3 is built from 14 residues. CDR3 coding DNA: TGTGCCAGCAGCCAGACTAGCGGGTACAATGAGCAGTTCTTC. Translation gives CASSQTSGYNEQFF.

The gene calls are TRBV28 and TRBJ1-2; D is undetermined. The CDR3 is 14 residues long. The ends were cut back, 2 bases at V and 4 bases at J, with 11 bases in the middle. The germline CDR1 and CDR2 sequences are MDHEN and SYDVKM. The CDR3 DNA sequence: TGTGCCAGCAGTTTAACTGCTCGGAGCTATGGCTACACCTTC. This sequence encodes CASSLTARSYGYTF.

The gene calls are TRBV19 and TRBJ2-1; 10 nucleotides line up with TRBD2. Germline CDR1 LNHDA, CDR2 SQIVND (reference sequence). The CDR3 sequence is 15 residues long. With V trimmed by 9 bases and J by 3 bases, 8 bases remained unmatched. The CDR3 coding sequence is TGTGCCAGCCGACTAGCGGGTTCCGGCTACAATGAGCAGTTCTTC. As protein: CASRLAGSGYNEQFF.

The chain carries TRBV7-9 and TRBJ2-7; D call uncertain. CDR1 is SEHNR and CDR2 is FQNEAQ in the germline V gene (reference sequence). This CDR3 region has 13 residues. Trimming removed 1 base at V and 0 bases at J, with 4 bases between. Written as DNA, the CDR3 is TGTGCCAGCAGCTTAGTCAACTCCTACGAGCAGTACTTC. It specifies CASSLVNSYEQYF.

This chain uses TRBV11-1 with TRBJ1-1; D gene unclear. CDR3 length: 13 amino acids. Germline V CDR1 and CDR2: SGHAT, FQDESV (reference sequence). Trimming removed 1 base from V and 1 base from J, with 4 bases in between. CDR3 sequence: CASSLGANTEAFF. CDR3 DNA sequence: TGTGCCAGCAGCTTAGGAGCGAACACTGAAGCTTTCTTT.

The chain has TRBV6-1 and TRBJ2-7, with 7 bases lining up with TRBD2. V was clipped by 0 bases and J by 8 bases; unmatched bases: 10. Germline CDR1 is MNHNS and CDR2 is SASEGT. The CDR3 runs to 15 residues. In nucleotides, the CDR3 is TGTGCCAGCAGTGAAGCGGGAGGGGCGCGGTTCAAGCAGTACTTC. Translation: CASSEAGGARFKQYF.

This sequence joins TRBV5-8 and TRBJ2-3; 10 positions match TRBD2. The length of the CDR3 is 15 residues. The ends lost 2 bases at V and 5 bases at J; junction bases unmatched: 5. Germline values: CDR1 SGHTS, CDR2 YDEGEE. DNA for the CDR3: TGTGCCAGCAGCTTAAGCGGGGGGGGCCAAGATACGCAGTATTTT. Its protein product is CASSLSGGGQDTQYF.

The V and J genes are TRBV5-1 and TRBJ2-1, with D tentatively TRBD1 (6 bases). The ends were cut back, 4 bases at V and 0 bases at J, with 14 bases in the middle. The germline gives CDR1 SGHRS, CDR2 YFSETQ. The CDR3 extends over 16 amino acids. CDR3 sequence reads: CASSPGQSPSYNEQFF. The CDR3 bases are TGCGCCAGCAGCCCTGGACAGTCCCCCTCCTACAATGAGCAGTTCTTC.

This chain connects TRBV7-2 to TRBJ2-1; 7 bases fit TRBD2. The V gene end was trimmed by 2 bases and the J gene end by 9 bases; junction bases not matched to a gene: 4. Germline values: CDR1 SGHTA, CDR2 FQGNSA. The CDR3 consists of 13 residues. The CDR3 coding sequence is TGTGCCAGCAGCTTAACTAGCGCCGGTGAGCAGTTCTTC. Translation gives CASSLTSAGEQFF.

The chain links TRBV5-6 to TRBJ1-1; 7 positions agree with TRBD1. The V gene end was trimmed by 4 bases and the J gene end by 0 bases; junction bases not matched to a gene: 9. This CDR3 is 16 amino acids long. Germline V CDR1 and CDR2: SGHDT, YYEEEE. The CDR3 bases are TGTGCCAGCAGCCCGCCCCCCGGGACAGTGAACACTGAAGCTTTCTTT. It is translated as CASSPPPGTVNTEAFF.

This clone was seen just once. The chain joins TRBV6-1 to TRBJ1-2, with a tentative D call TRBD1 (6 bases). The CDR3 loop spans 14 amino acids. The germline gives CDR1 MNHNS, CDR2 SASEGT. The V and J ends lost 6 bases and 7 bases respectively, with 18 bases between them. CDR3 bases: TGTGCCAGCAGGCCCGCAGGGGTTGGAATTGGCTACACCTTC. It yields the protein CASRPAGVGIGYTF.

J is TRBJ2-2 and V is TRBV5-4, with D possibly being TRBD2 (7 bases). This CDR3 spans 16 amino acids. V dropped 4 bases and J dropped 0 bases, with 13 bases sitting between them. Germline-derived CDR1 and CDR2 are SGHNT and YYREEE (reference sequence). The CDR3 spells CASSRPGGPNTGELFF. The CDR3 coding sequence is TGTGCCAGCAGCCGTCCGGGGGGCCCGAACACCGGGGAGCTGTTTTTT.

CDR3 in amino acids: CASRNRDSPNEKLFF. The CDR3 nucleotides read TGTGCCAGCAGGAACCGGGACAGTCCTAATGAAAAACTGTTTTTT. The chain carries TRBV27 and TRBJ1-4; 7 nucleotides agree with TRBD1. Trimming removed 6 bases from V and 3 bases from J; junction bases left unmatched: 7. Per the germline V gene, CDR1 is MNHEY and CDR2 is SMNVEV (reference sequence). CDR3 length: 15 residues. The whole variable domain, remainder taken from reference TRBV27 and TRBJ1-4, is EAQVTQNPRYLITVTGKKLTVTCSQNMNHEYMSWYRQDPGLGLRQIYYSMNVEVTDKGDVPEGYKVSRKEKRNFPLILESPSPNQTSLYFCASRNRDSPNEKLFFGSGTQLSVL.

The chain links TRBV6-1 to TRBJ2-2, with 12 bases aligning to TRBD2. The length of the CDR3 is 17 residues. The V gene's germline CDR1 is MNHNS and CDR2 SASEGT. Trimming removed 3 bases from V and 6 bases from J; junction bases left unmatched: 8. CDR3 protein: CASSDRGLAGRAGELFF. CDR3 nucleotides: TGTGCCAGCAGTGACCGAGGACTAGCGGGGAGGGCCGGGGAGCTGTTTTTT.

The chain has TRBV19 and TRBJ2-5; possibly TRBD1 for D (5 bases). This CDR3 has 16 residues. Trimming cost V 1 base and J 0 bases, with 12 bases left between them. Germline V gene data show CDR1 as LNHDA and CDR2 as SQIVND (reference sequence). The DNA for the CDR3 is TGTGCCAGTAGTATAGTAGGACACTTGTACCAAGAGACCCAGTACTTC. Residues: CASSIVGHLYQETQYF.

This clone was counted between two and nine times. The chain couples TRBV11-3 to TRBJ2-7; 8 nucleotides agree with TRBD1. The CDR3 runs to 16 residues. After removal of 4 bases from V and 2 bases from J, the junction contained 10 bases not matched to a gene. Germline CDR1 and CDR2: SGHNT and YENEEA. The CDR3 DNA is TGTGCCAGCAGCTCCCCCGGACAGGGCAAGCCCTACGAGCAGTACTTC. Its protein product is CASSSPGQGKPYEQYF.

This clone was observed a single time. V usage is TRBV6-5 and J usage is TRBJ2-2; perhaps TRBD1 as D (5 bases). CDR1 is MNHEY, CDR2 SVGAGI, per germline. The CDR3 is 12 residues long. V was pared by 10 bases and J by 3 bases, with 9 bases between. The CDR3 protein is CATAGYTGELFF. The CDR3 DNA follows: TGTGCCACCGCAGGGTACACCGGGGAGCTGTTTTTT.

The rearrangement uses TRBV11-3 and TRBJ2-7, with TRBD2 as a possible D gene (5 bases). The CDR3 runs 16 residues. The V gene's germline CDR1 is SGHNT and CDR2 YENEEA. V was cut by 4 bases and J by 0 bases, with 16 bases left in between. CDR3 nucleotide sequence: TGTGCCAGCAGCTATCCATCCGGGATTCACTCCTACGAGCAGTACTTC. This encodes CASSYPSGIHSYEQYF.

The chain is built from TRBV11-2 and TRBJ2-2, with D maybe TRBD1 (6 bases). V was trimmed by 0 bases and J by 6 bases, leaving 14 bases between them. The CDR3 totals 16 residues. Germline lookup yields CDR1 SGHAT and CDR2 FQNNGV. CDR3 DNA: TGTGCCAGCAGCTTAGATGGCAGGGGTGTTCCCGGGGAGCTGTTTTTT. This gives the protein CASSLDGRGVPGELFF.

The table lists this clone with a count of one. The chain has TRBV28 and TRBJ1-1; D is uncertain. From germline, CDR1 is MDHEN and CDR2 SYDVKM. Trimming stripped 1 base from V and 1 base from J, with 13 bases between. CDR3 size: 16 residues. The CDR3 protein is CASSLSGFPANTEAFF. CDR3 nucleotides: TGTGCCAGCAGTTTATCGGGGTTCCCCGCGAACACTGAAGCTTTCTTT.